This T cell receptor beta chain was documented in a study of technical replicates of blood from a handful of donors. Assay used: immunoSEQ multiplex PCR; TCRdb lists only in-frame clones, some missing. The sample carries approximately 77,000 clones, approximately 94% recorded once. The V gene's germline CDR1 is LGHNA and CDR2 YNFKEQ. V lost 2 bases and J 3 bases, leaving 14 bases between the germline ends. The CDR3 spans 15 residues. This clone was seen only a few times. The receptor comes from a human donor in good health. Sequenced material: T cells isolated from PBMCs. The chain employs TRBV4-2 and TRBJ2-7, with D possibly TRBD1 on 5 matching bases. The CDR3 nucleotides are TGTGCCAGCAGCCAAATTAACCAGGGAATCTACGAGCAGTACTTC. Its protein product is CASSQINQGIYEQYF.